This TCR beta chain emerged from a study of siplizumab effects on memory and regulatory T cells. Data came from immunoSEQ multiplex PCR; TCRdb stores just in-frame clones and leaves some out. The sample has roughly 80,000 clones, 80% to 90% seen once. There are 11 residues in the CDR3. The V gene lost 8 bases and the J gene lost 8 bases, with 10 bases spanning the gap. From germline, CDR1 is SEHNR and CDR2 FQNEAQ (reference sequence). The sample consisted of Tregs sorted from blood. The V and J genes are TRBV7-9 and TRBJ2-1, with a tentative D call TRBD2 (6 bases). This receptor was taken from a human donor in good health. The CDR3 nucleotides read TGTGCCAGCGGGCTAGCGTATGAGCAGTTCTTC. It yields the protein CASGLAYEQFF.